The source of this TCR beta chain is a study of T cells after yellow fever vaccination. Study context: When fractions had low cell numbers, they were prepared with SMART-Seq v4 Ultra Low Input. Findings of the study overall: Most clones from primary vaccination resurfaced after the booster (around 97% CD4, over 75% CD8).

The CDR3 sequence is 15 residues long. The germline V and J ends were trimmed by 5 bases and 5 bases, with 17 bases remaining between them. From germline, CDR1 is LNHNV and CDR2 YYDKDF (reference sequence). As for this clonotype: Antigen unknown.

Template-switching 5'RACE yielded the TCR cDNA; a universal primer site and UMIs were added in the process. TCRdb independently ran MiXCR on the 5' RACE reads; one entry per CDR3 protein. The repertoire holds 150,000 to 200,000 distinct CDR3 sequences, with approximately 10% as singletons. V usage is TRBV15 and J usage is TRBJ2-3; D may be TRBD1 (6 bases). The source is a man younger than 30 who received the YFV17D yellow fever vaccine. Sample: CD8+ T cells sorted from PBMCs, taken 15 days after the yellow fever booster vaccination. CDR3 sequence reads: CATSSGQGPLDTQYF. Written as DNA, the CDR3 is TGTGCCACCAGCTCGGGGCAGGGGCCCTTAGATACGCAGTATTTT.